This T cell receptor (beta chain) was sequenced in a study of blood T cell repertoires in COVID-19. Turning to the study itself: Sites across the United States, Italy and Spain contributed samples from acute and convalescent COVID-19. Sample material is recorded as cDNA or gDNA derived from T cells, B-cell-depleted T cells, or PBMCs.

TCRdb's copy holds only in-frame clones and misses some; the assay was immunoSEQ multiplex PCR. The sample consists of a few hundred thousand clones, about 83% of them appearing once. Trimming took off 9 bases at V and 4 bases at J, with 12 bases between the two ends. The CDR3 totals 12 residues. Germline assignment: CDR1 SNHLY and CDR2 FYNNEI. Sequenced material: peripheral blood. This clonotype was obtained from a man at least 80 years old with acute or convalescent COVID-19. The V and J genes are TRBV2 and TRBJ1-2; D is possibly TRBD1 (5 bases). CDR3 region: CASGRGSYGYTF. The CDR3 nucleotides are TGTGCCAGTGGTCGGGGGAGCTATGGCTACACCTTC.